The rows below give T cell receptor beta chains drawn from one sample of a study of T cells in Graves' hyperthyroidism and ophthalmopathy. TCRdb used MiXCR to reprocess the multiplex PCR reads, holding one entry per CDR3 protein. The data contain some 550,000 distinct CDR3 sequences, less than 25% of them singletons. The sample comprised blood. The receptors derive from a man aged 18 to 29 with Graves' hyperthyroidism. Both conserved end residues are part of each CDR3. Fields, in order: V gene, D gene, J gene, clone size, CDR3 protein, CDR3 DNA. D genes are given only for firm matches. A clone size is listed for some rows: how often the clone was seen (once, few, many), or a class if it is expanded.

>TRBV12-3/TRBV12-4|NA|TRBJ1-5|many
CASSSQGSQPQHF
TGTGCCAGCAGTTCCCAGGGGTCTCAGCCCCAGCATTTT
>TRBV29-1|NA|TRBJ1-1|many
CSVDNSPNTEAFF
TGCAGCGTTGATAACAGTCCGAACACTGAAGCTTTCTTT
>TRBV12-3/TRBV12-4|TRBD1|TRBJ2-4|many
CASTPTGTGNIQYF
TGTGCCAGCACACCCACCGGGACAGGAAACATTCAGTACTTC
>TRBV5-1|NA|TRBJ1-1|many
CASSPRSGAVNTEAFF
TGCGCCAGCAGCCCGCGGTCGGGGGCAGTGAACACTGAAGCTTTCTTT
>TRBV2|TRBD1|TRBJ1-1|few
CAKRQGVNTEAFF
TGTGCCAAGAGACAGGGGGTGAACACTGAAGCTTTCTTT
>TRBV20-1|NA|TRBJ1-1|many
CSARRSLNTEAFF
TGCAGTGCAAGAAGAAGCCTCAACACTGAAGCTTTCTTT
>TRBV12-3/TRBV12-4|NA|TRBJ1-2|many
CASSPLREGGYTF
TGTGCCAGCAGCCCTCTCAGGGAGGGTGGCTACACCTTC
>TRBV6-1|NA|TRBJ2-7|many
CASSQGTEQYF
TGTGCCAGCAGCCAAGGGACAGAGCAGTACTTC
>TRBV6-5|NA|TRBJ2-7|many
CATTAGTPYEQYF
TGTGCCACTACCGCCGGCACCCCCTACGAGCAGTACTTC
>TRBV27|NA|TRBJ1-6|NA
CASSLDRVGSPLHF
TGTGCCAGCAGTTTGGATAGGGTCGGTTCACCCCTCCACTTT
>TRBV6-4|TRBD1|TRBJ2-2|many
CASTFRDRALHLNTGELFF
TGTGCCAGCACCTTCCGGGACAGGGCCCTCCACCTAAACACCGGGGAGCTGTTTTTT
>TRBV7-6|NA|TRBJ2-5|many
CASSMYQETQYF
TGTGCCAGCAGCATGTACCAAGAGACCCAGTACTTC
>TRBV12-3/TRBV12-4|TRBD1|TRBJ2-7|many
CASSTGQGESYEQYF
TGTGCCAGCAGTACTGGACAGGGGGAGTCTTACGAGCAGTACTTC
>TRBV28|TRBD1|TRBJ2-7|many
CASNVGTGGEQYF
TGTGCCAGCAACGTCGGGACAGGGGGCGAGCAGTACTTC
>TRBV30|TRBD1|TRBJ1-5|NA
CAWSVGRGYQPQHF
TGTGCCTGGAGTGTTGGCAGGGGGTATCAGCCCCAGCATTTT
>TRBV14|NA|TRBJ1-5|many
CASSHSIEDGYSNQPQHF
TGTGCCAGCAGCCACAGTATAGAGGACGGATATAGCAATCAGCCCCAGCATTTT
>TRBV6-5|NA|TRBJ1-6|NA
CASSSLRQKNSPLHF
TGTGCCAGCAGTTCCCTTCGGCAGAAAAATTCACCCCTCCACTTT
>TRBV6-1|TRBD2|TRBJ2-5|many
CASSEWGLAGGQGTQYF
TGTGCCAGCAGTGAATGGGGCCTAGCGGGGGGGCAGGGGACCCAGTACTTC
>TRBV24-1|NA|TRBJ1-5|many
CATSQGSNQPQHF
TGTGCCACCAGCCAGGGCAGCAATCAGCCCCAGCATTTT
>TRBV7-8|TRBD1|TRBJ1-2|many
CASSHRDRGEYGYTF
TGTGCCAGCAGCCACCGGGACAGGGGAGAGTATGGCTACACCTTC
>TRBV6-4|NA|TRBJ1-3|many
CASSLRVDSLSGNTIYF
TGTGCCAGCAGCCTACGGGTGGACAGCCTCTCTGGAAACACCATATATTTT
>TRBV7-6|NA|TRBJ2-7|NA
CASSLEVLSYEQYF
TGTGCCAGCAGCTTAGAGGTTCTCTCCTACGAGCAGTACTTC